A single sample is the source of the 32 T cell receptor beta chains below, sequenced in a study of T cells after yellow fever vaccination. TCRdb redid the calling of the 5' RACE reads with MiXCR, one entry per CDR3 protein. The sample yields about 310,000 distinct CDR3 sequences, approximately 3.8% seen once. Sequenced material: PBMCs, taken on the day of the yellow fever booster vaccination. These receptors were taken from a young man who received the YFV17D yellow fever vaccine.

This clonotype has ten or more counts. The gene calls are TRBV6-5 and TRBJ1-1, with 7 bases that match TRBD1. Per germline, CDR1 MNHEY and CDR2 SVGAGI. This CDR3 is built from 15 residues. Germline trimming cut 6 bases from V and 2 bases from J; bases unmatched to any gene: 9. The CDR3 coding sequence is TGTGCCAGCAGCGGACAGGCTGGGAGCAACACTGAAGCTTTCTTT. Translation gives CASSGQAGSNTEAFF.

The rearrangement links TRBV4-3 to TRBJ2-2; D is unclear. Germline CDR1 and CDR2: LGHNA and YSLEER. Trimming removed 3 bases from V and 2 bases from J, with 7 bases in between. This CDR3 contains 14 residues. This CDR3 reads CASSHRLNTGELFF. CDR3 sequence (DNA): TGCGCCAGCAGCCACCGGCTAAACACCGGGGAGCTGTTTTTT.

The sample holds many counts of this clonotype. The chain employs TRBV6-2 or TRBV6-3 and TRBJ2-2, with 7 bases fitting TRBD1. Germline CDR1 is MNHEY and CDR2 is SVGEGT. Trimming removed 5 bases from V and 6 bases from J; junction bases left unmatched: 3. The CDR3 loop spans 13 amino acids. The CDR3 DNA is TGTGCCAGCAGTGGACAGGAGGCCGGGGAGCTGTTTTTT. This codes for CASSGQEAGELFF.

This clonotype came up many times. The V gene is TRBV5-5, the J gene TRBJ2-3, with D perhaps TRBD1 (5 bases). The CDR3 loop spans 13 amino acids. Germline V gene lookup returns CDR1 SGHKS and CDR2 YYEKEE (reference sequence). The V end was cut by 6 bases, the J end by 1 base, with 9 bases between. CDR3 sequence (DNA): TGTGCCAGCATCATGACAGGCACAGATACGCAGTATTTT. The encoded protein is CASIMTGTDTQYF.

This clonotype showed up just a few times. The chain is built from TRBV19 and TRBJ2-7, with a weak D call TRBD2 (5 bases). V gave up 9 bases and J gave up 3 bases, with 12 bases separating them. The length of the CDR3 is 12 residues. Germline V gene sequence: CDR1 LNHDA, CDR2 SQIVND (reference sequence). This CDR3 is CARGAVSYEQYV. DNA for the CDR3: TGTGCCAGGGGAGCGGTAAGCTACGAGCAGTACGTC.

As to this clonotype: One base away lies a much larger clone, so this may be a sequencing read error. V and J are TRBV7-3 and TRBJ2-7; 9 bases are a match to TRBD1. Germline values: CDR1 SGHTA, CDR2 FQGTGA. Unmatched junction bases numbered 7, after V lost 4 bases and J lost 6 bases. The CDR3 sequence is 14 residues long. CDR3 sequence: CASSSGTGISEQYF. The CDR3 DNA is TGTGCCAGCAGCTCCGGGACAGGGATCTCCGAGCAGTACTTC.

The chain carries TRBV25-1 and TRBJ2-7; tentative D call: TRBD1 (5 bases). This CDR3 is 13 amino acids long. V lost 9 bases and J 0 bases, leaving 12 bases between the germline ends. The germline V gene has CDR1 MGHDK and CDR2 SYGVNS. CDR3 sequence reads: CARRSDTSYEQYF. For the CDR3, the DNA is TGTGCCAGAAGATCGGACACCTCCTACGAGCAGTACTTC.

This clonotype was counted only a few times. Here the CDR3 reads CASTWDLDNEQFF. The CDR3 DNA reads as TGTGCCAGCACCTGGGACTTAGACAATGAGCAGTTCTTC. This rearrangement joins TRBV4-2 to TRBJ2-1, with a possible D match to TRBD2 (6 bases). CDR3 length equals 13 residues. The germline V gene encodes CDR1 LGHNA and CDR2 YNFKEQ. Trimming pared 7 bases from V and 5 bases from J, leaving 12 bases between.

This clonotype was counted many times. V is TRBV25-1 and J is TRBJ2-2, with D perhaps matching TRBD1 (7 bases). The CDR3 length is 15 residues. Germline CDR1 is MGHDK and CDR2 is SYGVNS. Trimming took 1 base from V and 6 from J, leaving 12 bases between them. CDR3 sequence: CASSESGRGAGELFF. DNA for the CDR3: TGTGCCAGCAGTGAATCCGGCAGGGGGGCCGGGGAGCTGTTTTTT.

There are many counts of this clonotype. DNA for the CDR3: TGCGCCAGCAGCTTGGGGACGAGTGGGGGCTCCTACAATGAGCAGTTCTTC. Translating it yields CASSLGTSGGSYNEQFF. The V and J genes are TRBV5-1 and TRBJ2-1; D may match TRBD1 or TRBD2 (5 bases each). The CDR3 is 17 amino acids. V gave up 0 bases and J gave up 0 bases, with 13 bases separating them. Germline assignment: CDR1 SGHRS and CDR2 YFSETQ. The full variable domain, rest sourced from reference TRBV5-1 and TRBJ2-1, is KAGVTQTPRYLIKTRGQQVTLSCSPISGHRSVSWYQQTPGQGLQFLFEYFSETQRNKGNFPGRFSGRQFSNSRSEMNVSTLELGDSALYLCASSLGTSGGSYNEQFFGPGTRLTVL.

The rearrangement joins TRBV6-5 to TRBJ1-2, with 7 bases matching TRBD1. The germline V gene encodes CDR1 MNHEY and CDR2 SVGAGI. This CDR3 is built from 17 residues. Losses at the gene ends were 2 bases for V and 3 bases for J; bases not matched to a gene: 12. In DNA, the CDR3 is TGTGCCAGCAGTTACACACAGGGGTCCGCCATGGACTATGGCTACACCTTC. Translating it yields CASSYTQGSAMDYGYTF.

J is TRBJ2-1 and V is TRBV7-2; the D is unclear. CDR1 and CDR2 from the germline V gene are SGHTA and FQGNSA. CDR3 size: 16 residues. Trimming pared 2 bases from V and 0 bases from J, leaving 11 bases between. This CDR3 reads CASSLLPSNSYNEQFF. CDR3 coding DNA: TGTGCCAGCAGCTTATTACCAAGTAACTCCTACAATGAGCAGTTCTTC.

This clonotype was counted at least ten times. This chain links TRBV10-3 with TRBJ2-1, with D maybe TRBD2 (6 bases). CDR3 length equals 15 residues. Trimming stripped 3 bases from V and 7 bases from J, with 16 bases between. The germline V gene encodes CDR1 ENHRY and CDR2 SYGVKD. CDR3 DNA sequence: TGTGCCATCAGTGATGCCGGGAGCATCAGGAATGAGCAGTTCTTC. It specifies CAISDAGSIRNEQFF.

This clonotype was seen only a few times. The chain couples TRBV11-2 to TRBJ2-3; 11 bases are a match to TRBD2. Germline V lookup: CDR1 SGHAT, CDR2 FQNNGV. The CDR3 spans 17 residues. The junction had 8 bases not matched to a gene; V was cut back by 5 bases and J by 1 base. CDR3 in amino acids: CASSPGGLAVGTDTQYF. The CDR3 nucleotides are TGTGCCAGCAGCCCGGGGGGACTAGCGGTCGGCACAGATACGCAGTATTTT.

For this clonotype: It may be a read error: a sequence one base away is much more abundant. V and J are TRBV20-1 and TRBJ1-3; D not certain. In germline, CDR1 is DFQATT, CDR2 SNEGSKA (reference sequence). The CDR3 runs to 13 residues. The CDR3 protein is CSASSGFGITIYF. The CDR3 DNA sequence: TGCAGTGCTAGTTCGGGGTTTGGAATCACCATATATTTT.

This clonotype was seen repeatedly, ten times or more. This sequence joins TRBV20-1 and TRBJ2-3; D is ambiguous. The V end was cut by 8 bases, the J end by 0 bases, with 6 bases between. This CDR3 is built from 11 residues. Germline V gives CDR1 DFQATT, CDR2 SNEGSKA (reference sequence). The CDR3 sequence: CSPTSTDTQYF. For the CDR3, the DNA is TGCAGTCCTACCAGCACAGATACGCAGTATTTT.

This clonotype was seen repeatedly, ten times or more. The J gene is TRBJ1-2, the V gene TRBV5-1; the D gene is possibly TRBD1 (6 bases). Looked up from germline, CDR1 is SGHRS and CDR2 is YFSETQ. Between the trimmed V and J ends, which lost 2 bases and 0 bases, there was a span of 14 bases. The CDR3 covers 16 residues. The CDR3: CASSFDRPLANYGYTF. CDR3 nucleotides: TGCGCCAGCAGCTTCGACAGGCCCCTTGCTAACTATGGCTACACCTTC.

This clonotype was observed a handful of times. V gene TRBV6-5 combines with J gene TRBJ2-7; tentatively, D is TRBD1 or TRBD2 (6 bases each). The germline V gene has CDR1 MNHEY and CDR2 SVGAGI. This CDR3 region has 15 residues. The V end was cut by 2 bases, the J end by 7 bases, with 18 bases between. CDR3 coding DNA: TGTGCCAGCAGTTACGCCCCCCCGGGGGCGTTTGAGCAGTACTTC. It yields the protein CASSYAPPGAFEQYF.

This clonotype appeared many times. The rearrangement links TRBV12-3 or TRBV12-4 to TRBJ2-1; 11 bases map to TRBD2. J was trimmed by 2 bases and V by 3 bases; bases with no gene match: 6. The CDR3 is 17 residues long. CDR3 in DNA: TGTGCCAGCAGTTTTGGTCTAGCGGGGGGTACCTACAATGAGCAGTTCTTC. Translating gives CASSFGLAGGTYNEQFF.

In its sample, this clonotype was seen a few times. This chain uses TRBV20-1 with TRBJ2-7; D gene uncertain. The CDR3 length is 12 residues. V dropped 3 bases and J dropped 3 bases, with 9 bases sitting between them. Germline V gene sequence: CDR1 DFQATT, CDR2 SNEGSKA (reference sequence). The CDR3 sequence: CSASSNLYEQYF. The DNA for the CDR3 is TGCAGTGCTAGCAGCAACCTCTACGAGCAGTACTTC.

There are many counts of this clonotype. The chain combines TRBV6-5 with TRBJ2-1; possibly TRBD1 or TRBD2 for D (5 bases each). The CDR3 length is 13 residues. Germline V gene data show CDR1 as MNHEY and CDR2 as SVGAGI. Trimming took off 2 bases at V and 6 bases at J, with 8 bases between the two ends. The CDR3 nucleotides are TGTGCCAGCAGTTACATTGGGGGCAATGAGCAGTTCTTC. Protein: CASSYIGGNEQFF.

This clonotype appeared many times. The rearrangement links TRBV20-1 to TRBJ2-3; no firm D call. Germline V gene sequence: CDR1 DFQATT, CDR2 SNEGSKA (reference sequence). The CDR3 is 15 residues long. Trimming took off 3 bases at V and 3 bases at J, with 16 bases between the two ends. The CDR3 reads CSARAAEGITDTQYF. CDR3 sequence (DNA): TGCAGTGCTAGGGCAGCCGAAGGAATTACAGATACGCAGTATTTT.

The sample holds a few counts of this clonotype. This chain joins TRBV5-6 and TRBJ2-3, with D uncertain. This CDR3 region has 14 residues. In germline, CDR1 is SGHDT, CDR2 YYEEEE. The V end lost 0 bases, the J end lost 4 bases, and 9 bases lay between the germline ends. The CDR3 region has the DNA TGTGCCAGCAGCTTGGGTTCTGCGGCAGATACGCAGTATTTT. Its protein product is CASSLGSAADTQYF.

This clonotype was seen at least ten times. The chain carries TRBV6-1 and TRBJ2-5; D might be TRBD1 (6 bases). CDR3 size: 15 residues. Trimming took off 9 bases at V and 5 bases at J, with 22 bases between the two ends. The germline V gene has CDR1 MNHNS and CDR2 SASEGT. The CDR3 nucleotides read TGTGCCAGTCAGCCTCCTGGGGGCTACTTGGAGACCCAGTACTTC. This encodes CASQPPGGYLETQYF.

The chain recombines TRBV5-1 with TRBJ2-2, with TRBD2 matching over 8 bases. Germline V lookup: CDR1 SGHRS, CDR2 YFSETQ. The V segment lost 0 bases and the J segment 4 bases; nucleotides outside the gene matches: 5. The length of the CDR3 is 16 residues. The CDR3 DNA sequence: TGCGCCAGCAGCTTGGCCGGGGGGGCCAGCACCGGGGAGCTGTTTTTT. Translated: CASSLAGGASTGELFF.

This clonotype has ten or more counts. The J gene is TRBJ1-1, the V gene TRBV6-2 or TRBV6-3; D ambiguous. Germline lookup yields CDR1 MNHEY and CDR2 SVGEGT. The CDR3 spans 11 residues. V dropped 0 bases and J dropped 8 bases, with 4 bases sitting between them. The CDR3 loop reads CASSYSGEAFF. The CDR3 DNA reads TGTGCCAGCAGTTACTCGGGCGAAGCTTTCTTT.

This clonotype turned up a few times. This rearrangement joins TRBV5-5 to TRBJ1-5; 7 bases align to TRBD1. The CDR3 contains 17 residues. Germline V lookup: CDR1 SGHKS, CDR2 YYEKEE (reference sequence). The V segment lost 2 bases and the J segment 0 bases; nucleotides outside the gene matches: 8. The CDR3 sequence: CASSFRQGENSNQPQHF. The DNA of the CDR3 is TGTGCCAGCAGCTTTAGACAGGGAGAAAATAGCAATCAGCCCCAGCATTTT.

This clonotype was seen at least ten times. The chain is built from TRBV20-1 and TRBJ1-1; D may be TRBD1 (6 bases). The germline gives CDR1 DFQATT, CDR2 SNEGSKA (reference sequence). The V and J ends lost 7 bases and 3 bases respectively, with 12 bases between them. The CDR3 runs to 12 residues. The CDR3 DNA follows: TGCAGTGTTGGGGGCAGGGACACTGAAGCTTTCTTT. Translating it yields CSVGGRDTEAFF.

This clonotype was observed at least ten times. This CDR3 is CASSYSQNTDTQYF. In DNA form, the CDR3 reads TGTGCCAGCAGTTACTCCCAGAACACAGATACGCAGTATTTT. The chain carries TRBV6-5 and TRBJ2-3; D uncertain. This CDR3 is 14 amino acids long. Between the trimmed V and J ends, which lost 0 bases and 2 bases, there was a span of 6 bases. Germline CDR1 reads MNHEY; CDR2 reads SVGAGI.

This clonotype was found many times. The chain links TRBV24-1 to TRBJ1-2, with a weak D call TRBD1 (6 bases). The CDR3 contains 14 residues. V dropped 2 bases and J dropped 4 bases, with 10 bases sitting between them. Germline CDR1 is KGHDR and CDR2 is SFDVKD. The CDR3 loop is CATSDYRTAYGYTF. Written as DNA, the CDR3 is TGTGCCACCAGTGATTACCGGACAGCCTATGGCTACACCTTC.

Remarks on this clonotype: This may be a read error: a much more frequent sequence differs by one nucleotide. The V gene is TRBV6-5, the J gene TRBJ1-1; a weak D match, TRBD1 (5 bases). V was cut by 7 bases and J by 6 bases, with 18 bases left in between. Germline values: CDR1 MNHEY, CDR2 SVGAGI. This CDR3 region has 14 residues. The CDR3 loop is CASNNGGKGAEAFF. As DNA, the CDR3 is TGTGCCAGCAATAACGGGGGAAAGGGAGCTGAAGCTTTCTTT.

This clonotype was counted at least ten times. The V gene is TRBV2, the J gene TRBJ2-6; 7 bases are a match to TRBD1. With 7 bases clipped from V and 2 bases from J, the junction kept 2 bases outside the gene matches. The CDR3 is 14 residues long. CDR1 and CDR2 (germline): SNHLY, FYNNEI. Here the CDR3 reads CASTRGPGANVLTF. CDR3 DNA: TGTGCCAGCACTAGGGGGCCTGGGGCCAACGTCCTGACTTTC.